The T cell receptor beta chain under discussion was sequenced for a study of shared clonotypes between healthy human individuals. Sequenced by immunoSEQ multiplex PCR; TCRdb stores in-frame clones only, minus some. Of over 2,000,000 clones listed, roughly 93% are singletons. Naive CD8 cells lacked CD45RO, underwent positive selection for CCR7 and left out terminally differentiated effector memory CD45RA+ cells. All donors were healthy HIV-negative adults lacking recent acute infections or vaccinations. The clonotype comes from a man younger than 35 in good health. Some clones in this sample may be carry-over from other donors' samples. The specimen was naive CD8+ T cells from PBMCs.

CDR3 in amino acids: CAISVQGYGYTF. CDR3 sequence (DNA): TGTGCCATCAGTGTACAGGGGTATGGCTACACCTTC. The V gene is TRBV10-3, the J gene TRBJ1-2, with TRBD1 matching 7 bases. CDR3 length equals 12 residues. Trimming at V came to 4 bases and at J to 5 bases, leaving 1 base not matched to a gene. Germline V lookup: CDR1 ENHRY, CDR2 SYGVKD.